These 15 T cell receptor beta chains share one sample of origin, sequenced in a study of blood T cell repertoires in COVID-19. TCRdb's table, derived via immunoSEQ multiplex PCR, lists solely in-frame clones and lacks some. The sample has some 380,000 clones, roughly four fifths seen once; the top ten hold around 1.1%. Material: peripheral blood. The receptor set was obtained from a human donor with acute or convalescent COVID-19. The donor label of this sample is uncertain.

This clone showed up just a few times. The rearrangement joins TRBV7-2 to TRBJ2-3; 9 nucleotides align to TRBD1. This CDR3 comprises 15 residues. Germline trimming cut 3 bases from V and 2 bases from J; bases unmatched to any gene: 3. Germline CDR1 and CDR2: SGHTA and FQGNSA. The CDR3 protein is CASSFGTGNTDTQYF. The CDR3 bases are TGTGCCAGCAGCTTCGGGACAGGGAACACAGATACGCAGTATTTT. Combining the CDR3 with reference TRBV7-2 and TRBJ2-3 gives the whole variable domain GAGVSQSPSNKVTEKGKDVELRCDPISGHTALYWYRQSLGQGLEFLIYFQGNSAPDKSGLPSDRFSAERTGGSVSTLTIQRTQQEDSAVYLCASSFGTGNTDTQYFGPGTRLTVL.

The chain uses TRBV7-2 and TRBJ2-3, with TRBD1 as a possible D gene (8 bases). Trimming took off 5 bases at V and 1 base at J, with 16 bases between the two ends. Germline CDR1 reads SGHTA; CDR2 reads FQGNSA. CDR3 size: 16 residues. In nucleotides, the CDR3 is TGTGCCAGCAGCCCAACAGGGGGGGCGCGCACAGATACGCAGTATTTT. This gives the protein CASSPTGGARTDTQYF.

This chain joins TRBV18 and TRBJ1-1; D might be TRBD1 (5 bases). This CDR3 is built from 15 residues. Germline CDR1 is KGHSH and CDR2 is LQKENI. V was cut by 6 bases and J by 1 base, with 15 bases left in between. Written as DNA, the CDR3 is TGTGCCAGCTCGCGCAGACAGCCCGAGAACACTGAAGCTTTCTTT. Encoded protein: CASSRRQPENTEAFF.

A word on this clone: Other DNA sequences in the same sample also yield this CDR3. DNA of the CDR3: TGTGCCAGCAGCCCTCGGACAGGGAACACTGAAGCTTTCTTT. Its protein product is CASSPRTGNTEAFF. This rearrangement joins TRBV7-9 to TRBJ1-1; 7 bases are a match to TRBD1. Germline values: CDR1 SEHNR, CDR2 FQNEAQ (reference sequence). V trimming: 5 bases; J trimming: 1 base; junction bases outside the gene matches: 4. This CDR3 spans 14 amino acids. Supplemented by reference TRBV7-9 and TRBJ1-1, the full variable domain reads DTGVSQNPRHKITKRGQNVTFRCDPISEHNRLYWYRQTLGQGPEFLTYFQNEAQLEKSRLLSDRFSAERPKGSFSTLEIQRTEQGDSAMYLCASSPRTGNTEAFFGQGTRLTVV.

The V and J genes are TRBV27 and TRBJ1-2, with 10 bases aligning to TRBD1. Germline V gene sequence: CDR1 MNHEY, CDR2 SMNVEV (reference sequence). The CDR3 loop spans 15 amino acids. V gave up 3 bases and J gave up 7 bases; unmatched junction bases: 8. The CDR3 coding sequence is TGTGCCAGCAGTTTCGACAGGGGGCGCGAAGGTGGCTACACCTTC. This sequence encodes CASSFDRGREGGYTF.

This clone was detected a few times. This specimen includes other DNA sequences encoding the same CDR3. The rearrangement joins TRBV29-1 to TRBJ1-1; D not certain. The V and J ends lost 6 bases and 1 base respectively, with 12 bases between them. Per germline, CDR1 SQVTM and CDR2 ANQGSEA. The CDR3 consists of 13 residues. As DNA, the CDR3 is TGCAGCGTGGCCGGCGGCCCGAACACTGAAGCTTTCTTT. It translates to CSVAGGPNTEAFF.

A single count supports this clone. The rearrangement joins TRBV6-1 to TRBJ1-2; maybe TRBD1 (5 bases). V lost 5 bases to trimming and J lost 7 bases, with 20 bases between them. Germline V gene data show CDR1 as MNHNS and CDR2 as SASEGT. The CDR3 is 15 residues long. The CDR3: CASSTTGAPEGGYTF. The DNA for the CDR3 is TGTGCCAGCAGTACTACTGGGGCACCAGAAGGTGGCTACACCTTC.

The chain has TRBV5-1 and TRBJ1-4, with 7 positions matching TRBD1. The CDR3 is 14 amino acids. After removal of 4 bases from V and 5 bases from J, the junction contained 5 bases not matched to a gene. The germline gives CDR1 SGHRS, CDR2 YFSETQ. The chain's CDR3 is CASSMGQPNEKLFF. For the CDR3, the DNA is TGCGCCAGCAGCATGGGACAGCCCAATGAAAAACTGTTTTTT.

The chain links TRBV2 to TRBJ2-3, with D perhaps matching TRBD1 (6 bases). Per the germline V gene, CDR1 is SNHLY and CDR2 is FYNNEI. Trimming removed 4 bases at V and 0 bases at J, with 11 bases between. This CDR3 has 15 residues. Here the CDR3 DNA reads TGTGCCAGCAGTGCACAGGGTGCAAGCACAGATACGCAGTATTTT. This codes for CASSAQGASTDTQYF.

CDR3 in DNA: TGTGCCAGCAGCCAACCTCTCTCGAGCTCCTACAATGAGCAGTTCTTC. Protein sequence: CASSQPLSSSYNEQFF. The chain is built from TRBV3-1 (or the pseudogene TRBV3-2) and TRBJ2-1; the D is unclear. The V end lost 2 bases, the J end lost 0 bases, and 11 bases lay between the germline ends. The CDR3 is 16 amino acids. Per the germline V gene, CDR1 is LGHDT and CDR2 is YNNKEL (reference sequence).

This chain connects TRBV12-5 to TRBJ2-4; 7 bases line up with TRBD2. The V gene's germline CDR1 is LGHNT and CDR2 FRNRAP. This CDR3 spans 12 amino acids. The V segment lost 6 bases and the J segment 9 bases; nucleotides outside the gene matches: 5. CDR3 in amino acids: CASGHAGVIQYF. As DNA, the CDR3 is TGTGCTAGTGGACACGCGGGGGTCATTCAGTACTTC.

This clone was counted only a few times. The genes are TRBV3-1 (or the pseudogene TRBV3-2) and TRBJ1-5; TRBD1 matches 10 bases. J lost 6 bases, V lost 4 bases, and 3 bases had no gene match. The CDR3 totals 14 residues. CDR1 is LGHDT, CDR2 YNNKEL, per germline (reference sequence). CDR3 sequence (DNA): TGTGCCAGCAGCCGCGGACAGGGGGGTCAGCCCCAGCATTTT. It translates to CASSRGQGGQPQHF.

The table lists this clone with a count of one. The rearrangement joins TRBV28 to TRBJ2-3; 9 positions match TRBD2. Germline values: CDR1 MDHEN, CDR2 SYDVKM. J was trimmed by 4 bases and V by 9 bases; bases with no gene match: 8. The length of the CDR3 is 14 residues. CDR3 protein: CASRLAAVPDTQYF. In DNA form, the CDR3 reads TGTGCCAGTCGACTAGCGGCCGTTCCAGATACGCAGTATTTT.

Details on this clone: One junction end does not reproduce the germline sequence, and a read error may be involved. The chain combines TRBV10-1 with TRBJ1-2; D unresolved. CDR1 is WNHNN, CDR2 SYGVQD, per germline (reference sequence). CDR3 length equals 12 residues. In DNA, the CDR3 is TGCGCCAGCAGTGAGCCCAACCTACCAACCATGTTC. Its translation is CASSEPNLPTMF.

CDR3 coding DNA: TGTGCCTGGAGTTGGGGGGGCTCCTACAATGAGCAGTTCTTC. It is translated as CAWSWGGSYNEQFF. V is TRBV30 and J is TRBJ2-1; 7 bases agree with TRBD2. V trimming: 2 bases; J trimming: 0 bases; junction bases outside the gene matches: 1. Germline CDR1 is GTSNPN and CDR2 is SVGIG (reference sequence). This CDR3 has 14 residues.